These 27 T cell receptor delta chains were all obtained from the same sample, sequenced in a study of gammadelta T cells in human blood. TCRdb re-analyzed the RT-PCR reads via CATT. The table shows some 850 delta-chain clones, with 11% to 15% occurring only once. Specimen: non-Vgamma9Vdelta2 gamma-delta T cells from fetal blood. The source of these receptors is a human fetus.

This clone counts as medium-sized. V is TRDV1 and J is TRDJ3; D is possibly TRDD2 or TRDD3 (9 bases each). The germline CDR1 and CDR2 sequences are TSWWSYY and QGS. This CDR3 region has 22 residues. The ends were cut back, 4 bases at V and 0 bases at J, with 25 bases in the middle. The CDR3 DNA reads TGTGCTCTTGGGGGGGGCCTTCCTACGTACTGGGGGAGCTCCTGGGACACCCGACAGATGTTTTTC. This codes for CALGGGLPTYWGSSWDTRQMFF.

In this sample, this clone is large. The chain couples TRDV3 to TRDJ3, with D perhaps being TRDD2 or TRDD3 (5 bases each). Germline loops: CDR1 TVYSNPD, CDR2 GDNSRS (reference sequence). The CDR3 contains 22 residues. V shed 2 bases and J shed 3 bases, with 32 bases lying between them. The CDR3 DNA is TGTGCCTTTGGGTGTGTCCCTACGCGGGGAGATATTAAAGGCTGGGACACCCGACAGATGTTTTTC. It is translated as CAFGCVPTRGDIKGWDTRQMFF. The full variable domain, completed using reference TRDV3 and TRDJ3, is CDKVTQSSPDQTVASGSEVVLLCTYDTVYSNPDLFWYRIRPDYSFQFVFYGDNSRSEGADFTQGRFSVKHILTQKAFHLVISPVRTEDSATYYCAFGCVPTRGDIKGWDTRQMFFGTGIKLFVEP.

This clone appeared a few times. A much larger clonotype is one base distant, so this may be a read error. The same CDR3 also results from other DNA sequences found in this sample. The chain couples TRDV1 to TRDJ2, with a weak D call TRDD3 (5 bases). CDR3 length: 15 residues. Germline CDR1 and CDR2: TSWWSYY and QGS. V was pared by 5 bases and J by 1 base, with 11 bases between. CDR3 nucleotides: TGTGCTCTTGGGCACCTAGGGGATTTGACAGCACAACTCTTCTTT. As protein: CALGHLGDLTAQLFF.

Concerning this clone itself: A much bigger clone sits one base away, suggesting this may be a read error. The chain has TRDV2 and TRDJ3, with 9 bases fitting TRDD3. The J gene, left out of TCRdb, was set here by checking the DNA against germline. The CDR3 runs 17 residues. Germline V gene lookup returns CDR1 GEAIGNYY and CDR2 EKD. The CDR3 region is CAWDIGGYSWDTRQMFF. Here the CDR3 DNA reads TGTGCCTGGGACATTGGGGGATACTCCTGGGACACCCGACAGATGTTTTTC.

In this sample, this clone turned up a few times. This rearrangement joins TRDV1 to TRDJ1; 7 bases line up with TRDD2. The CDR3 is 21 residues long. V was clipped by 4 bases and J by 3 bases; unmatched bases: 26. Germline assignment: CDR1 TSWWSYY and CDR2 QGS. CDR3 coding DNA: TGTGCTCTTGGGGTCCACGTTCCTACGTTTGTCCCCCACGGCGGGCCCGATAAACTCATCTTT. The encoded protein is CALGVHVPTFVPHGGPDKLIF.

This clone has just a few counts. Other DNA sequences in the sample encode the same CDR3. The chain carries TRDV2 and TRDJ3, with 8 bases lining up with TRDD3. CDR3 length: 17 amino acids. Looked up from germline, CDR1 is GEAIGNYY and CDR2 is EKD. V shed 0 bases, J shed 2 bases, and the junction held 2 bases outside the gene matches. CDR3 loop: CACDTVGIPWDTRQMFF. CDR3 DNA sequence: TGTGCCTGTGACACCGTGGGGATACCCTGGGACACCCGACAGATGTTTTTC.

About this clone: At one end, the junction sequence differs from germline, possibly due to a read error. The chain uses TRDV2 and TRDJ1; D perhaps matches TRDD3 (5 bases). The J gene, left out of TCRdb, was set here by checking the DNA against germline. CDR1 and CDR2 (germline): GEAIGNYY, EKD. The CDR3 is 15 amino acids. Written as DNA, the CDR3 is TGTGCCTGTGGCACCGGGGGGGCTAAAACCGATAAACTCATCTTT. Its translation: CACGTGGAKTDKLIF.

For this clone: Being one base from a much bigger clone, this may be a read error. Within the sample, other DNA sequences also encode this same CDR3. V and J are TRDV1 and TRDJ2; 9 positions agree with TRDD2. Germline CDR1 reads TSWWSYY; CDR2 reads QGS. This CDR3 is 24 amino acids long. The CDR3 is CALGERVRPSYGLEFPTLTAQLFF. The CDR3 nucleotides read TGTGCTCTTGGGGAACGAGTTAGGCCTTCCTACGGACTGGAGTTCCCCACTTTGACAGCACAACTCTTTTTT.

Of note for this clone: This probably arose from a read error, given a far larger clone one base away. The same CDR3 can be traced to other DNA sequences in this sample. The V and J genes are TRDV1 and TRDJ1, with 7 bases identical to TRDD3. CDR1 is TSWWSYY and CDR2 is QGS in the germline V gene. The CDR3 length is 16 residues. V shed 2 bases and J 5 bases; nucleotides not matched to a gene: 11. The CDR3 DNA is TGTGCTCTTGGGGAAAATTGGATACGCGCGGCTGATAAACTCATCTTT. Its protein is CALGENWIRAADKLIF.

This clone counts as large. The chain recombines TRDV2 with TRDJ3; 9 nucleotides line up with TRDD3. V lost 3 bases to trimming and J lost 3 bases; unmatched junction nucleotides: 11. The CDR3 loop spans 19 amino acids. CDR1 is GEAIGNYY, CDR2 EKD, per germline. The CDR3, as DNA: TGTGCCTGTGACGAGATGAGGGGGGATACCGGCTGGGACACCCGACAGATGTTTTTC. This gives the protein CACDEMRGDTGWDTRQMFF.

This clone occurred a few times. The V gene is TRDV2, the J gene TRDJ3; 9 nucleotides align to TRDD3. TCRdb carries no J gene annotation; the J gene was assigned here by matching the DNA with germline. Germline assignment: CDR1 GEAIGNYY and CDR2 EKD. Trimming took 3 bases from V and 5 from J; bases not matched to a gene: 1. CDR3 length equals 15 residues. The CDR3: CACDWGIGDTRQMFF. The CDR3 DNA sequence: TGTGCCTGTGACTGGGGGATAGGGGACACCCGACAGATGTTTTTC.

Notes on this clone: A much larger clone lies a single base off, so this may be a read error. This chain connects TRDV1 to TRDJ2, with D possibly matching TRDD2 (6 bases). CDR1 is TSWWSYY and CDR2 is QGS in the germline V gene. The CDR3 covers 16 residues. The CDR3 DNA reads as TGTGCTTTTGGGGAACGCCCTCTCCTACCGACAGCACAACTCTTCTTT. This encodes CAFGERPLLPTAQLFF.

Comment on this clone: A read error may be the cause here, since a much bigger clone is one base away. The chain uses TRAV29/DV5 and TRDJ2; 10 bases are a match to TRDD3. The CDR3 totals 22 residues. The germline V gene has CDR1 NSMFDY and CDR2 ISSIKDK. The CDR3 bases are TGTGCAGCAAGCGCGTACCCTCGGATGATCTGGGGGATAATGGGCCTGACAGAACAACTCTTCTTT. This translates into CAASAYPRMIWGIMGLTEQLFF.

By share of the sample, this clone is medium-sized (0.01 to 0.1%). This chain joins TRDV2 and TRDJ3, with TRDD3 matching 10 bases. Germline CDR1 GEAIGNYY, CDR2 EKD. The CDR3 spans 18 residues. The junction had 8 bases not matched to a gene; V was cut back by 3 bases and J by 4 bases. CDR3 sequence reads: CACDFRGIRGWDTRQMFF. Here the CDR3 DNA reads TGTGCCTGTGACTTTCGGGGGATACGAGGTTGGGACACCCGACAGATGTTTTTC.

This clone appeared a few times. The genes are TRDV1 and TRDJ2; a possible D gene is TRDD2 (5 bases). CDR1 and CDR2 (germline): TSWWSYY, QGS. The length of the CDR3 is 15 residues. V lost 4 bases and J 3 bases, leaving 12 bases between the germline ends. CDR3 sequence: CALGVLPTVTAQLFF. As DNA, the CDR3 is TGTGCTCTTGGGGTTCTTCCAACTGTGACAGCACAACTCTTCTTT.

Only a few counts were recorded for this clone. V usage is TRDV1 and J usage is TRDJ1; D gene unclear. This CDR3 comprises 15 residues. CDR1 and CDR2 from the germline V gene are TSWWSYY and QGS. The germline V and J ends were trimmed by 4 bases and 7 bases, with 19 bases remaining between them. The CDR3 DNA reads TGTGCTCTTGGGGGCCCCCACTTGTGCCTTGTTAAACTCATCTTT. This sequence encodes CALGGPHLCLVKLIF.

In this sample, this clone is large. This chain joins TRAV29/DV5 and TRDJ2; D perhaps matches TRDD3 (5 bases). CDR1 is NSMFDY, CDR2 ISSIKDK, per germline. V dropped 4 bases and J dropped 4 bases, with 17 bases sitting between them. This CDR3 has 15 residues. Here the CDR3 DNA reads TGTGCAGCAGGGAGGGGACTACGAGAGACAGCACAACTCTTCTTT. Translating it yields CAAGRGLRETAQLFF.

As concerns this clone: This could be a read error, since a much larger clone is one nucleotide away. J is TRDJ1 and V is TRDV2, with 10 bases lining up with TRDD3. No J gene is reported in TCRdb; it was inferred here by comparing the DNA with germline. The CDR3 is 16 residues long. Germline V gene lookup returns CDR1 GEAIGNYY and CDR2 EKD. CDR3 sequence reads: CARDTGGGYVTDKLIF. The CDR3 DNA reads TGTGCCCGTGACACCGGCGGGGGATACGTTACCGATAAACTCATCTTT.

This clone is judged large (0.1 to 1%). The chain has TRAV38-2/DV8 and TRDJ3, with unresolved D. CDR1 TSESDYY and CDR2 QEAYKQQN come from the germline V gene. The CDR3 loop spans 19 amino acids. Trimming took 0 bases from V and 0 from J, leaving 13 bases between them. The CDR3 loop is CAYRSAEGSSSWDTRQMFF. The CDR3 DNA reads as TGTGCTTATAGGAGCGCGGAGGGTTCCAGCTCCTGGGACACCCGACAGATGTTTTTC.

To note about this clone: A clone one base away is much larger, so this may be a read error. The V and J genes are TRAV29/DV5 and TRDJ2; 10 nucleotides match TRDD3. Germline assignment: CDR1 NSMFDY and CDR2 ISSIKDK. This CDR3 spans 22 amino acids. This CDR3 is CAASAYPRMIWGIMGLTAQRFF. The CDR3 DNA sequence: TGTGCAGCAAGCGCGTACCCTCGGATGATCTGGGGGATAATGGGCCTGACAGCACAACGCTTCTTT.

To note about this clone: A read error is likely here: a far larger clone is one base away. Different DNA sequences within this sample yield the same CDR3. The chain couples TRDV3 to TRDJ2, with TRDD3 matching over 8 bases. Per germline, CDR1 TVYSNPD and CDR2 GDNSRS (reference sequence). The CDR3 runs 14 residues. The DNA for the CDR3 is TGTGCCTTTAGGGGATACGCTTTGACAGCACAACTATTCTTT. Amino acids: CAFRGYALTAQLFF.

Turning to this clone: A read error likely explains this, since a far larger clone differs by one base. The chain employs TRDV2 and TRDJ3, with a possible D match to TRDD3 (5 bases). The J gene is not listed in TCRdb, so it was assigned here from a DNA match to germline. The germline V gene encodes CDR1 GEAIGNYY and CDR2 EKD. This CDR3 spans 18 amino acids. CDR3 nucleotides: TGTGCCTGTGACACGTCGGGGACGAGCTCCCGGGACACCCGACAGATGTTTTTC. Translating gives CACDTSGTSSRDTRQMFF.

This clone occurred a few times. This likely stems from a read error, as it lies one base from a far larger clone. V usage is TRDV2 and J usage is TRDJ3; 11 bases map to TRDD3. This CDR3 contains 17 residues. CDR1 and CDR2 (germline): GEAIGNYY, EKD. CDR3 loop: CARDTGGYSWDTRQMFF. In nucleotides, the CDR3 is TGTGCCCGTGACACTGGGGGATACTCCTGGGACACCCGACAGATGTTTTTC.

This clone was seen a few times. V usage is TRAV29/DV5 and J usage is TRDJ3; TRDD3 agrees at 8 bases. Germline trimming cut 1 base from V and 1 base from J; bases unmatched to any gene: 13. Germline-derived CDR1 and CDR2 are NSMFDY and ISSIKDK. CDR3 length: 20 residues. This CDR3 is CAASFYWGPFNSWDTRQMFF. Here the CDR3 DNA reads TGTGCAGCAAGCTTCTACTGGGGGCCGTTTAATTCCTGGGACACCCGACAGATGTTTTTC.

This clone is large (0.1 to 1%). The gene calls are TRAV29/DV5 and TRDJ1; 12 bases fit TRDD3. Here the J gene came from matching the DNA to germline, since TCRdb omits it. This CDR3 comprises 21 residues. Germline values: CDR1 NSMFDY, CDR2 ISSIKDK. Losses at the gene ends were 0 bases for V and 2 bases for J; bases not matched to a gene: 20. CDR3 residues: CAASVSFTGGYRLRRTDKLIF. As DNA, the CDR3 is TGTGCAGCAAGCGTGTCCTTTACTGGGGGATACCGGCTAAGGAGGACCGATAAACTCATCTTT.

Turning to this clone: A much larger clone is a single base away; this may be a read error. The chain combines TRDV1 with TRDJ1; D gene ambiguous. TCRdb does not report a J gene; here it was assigned by matching the DNA to germline references. The CDR3 runs 16 residues. Germline CDR1 reads TSWWSYY; CDR2 reads QGS. Deletions cut 2 bases from V and 4 bases from J, with 17 bases between. The CDR3 is CALGEAAWFVVDKLIF. CDR3 in DNA: TGTGCTCTTGGGGAAGCTGCCTGGTTTGTGGTCGATAAACTCATCTTT.

Relative to its sample, this clone is large. The chain joins TRDV2 to TRDJ1; the D gene is possibly TRDD3 (5 bases). CDR1 is GEAIGNYY and CDR2 is EKD in the germline V gene. The CDR3 is 14 residues long. Trimming removed 0 bases from V and 2 bases from J, with 9 bases in between. CDR3 nucleotide sequence: TGTGCCTGTGACACCGGGGGGGCTACCGATAAACTCATCTTT. As protein: CACDTGGATDKLIF.